This entry is about one T cell receptor (beta chain). This sample was included in a study of blood T cell repertoires in COVID-19. Study details: Sites across the United States, Italy and Spain contributed samples from acute and convalescent COVID-19. Sources were T cells, B-cell-depleted T cells, or PBMCs; the material itself was cDNA or gDNA.

Original data processing: Estimated nucleated cell counts came from reference gene primer amplification. Sequencing was performed with immunoSEQ multiplex PCR; in TCRdb, only in-frame clones are kept and a portion is missing. V, J and clone size reflect that table, while D and trimming were determined from the DNA. The data hold approximately 160,000 clones, with roughly nine tenths observed a single time. The germline V gene has CDR1 SQVTM and CDR2 ANQGSEA. The CDR3 sequence is 12 residues long. The ends lost 7 bases at V and 2 bases at J; junction bases unmatched: 4. The sequence was obtained from a woman in her seventies with acute or convalescent COVID-19. The chain has TRBV29-1 and TRBJ2-7, with 8 bases matching TRBD1. Source material: peripheral blood. DNA of the CDR3: TGCAGCGCCGGACAGGGCACCTACGAGCAGTACTTC. Translated, it gives CSAGQGTYEQYF.